A selection of T cell receptor beta chains follows, all from one sample in a study of cytomegalovirus exposure and HLA in healthy donors. The method was immunoSEQ multiplex PCR; TCRdb's version includes in-frame clones alone and lacks a portion of them. Its table records about 110,000 clones. Sequencing used PBMCs. The receptors originated from a middle-aged man in good health and CMV-seronegative. The CDR3 runs from the conserved cysteine through the conserved F or W. D genes are given only for firm matches.

V gene,D gene,J gene,CDR3 protein,CDR3 DNA
TRBV6-5,TRBD1,TRBJ2-7,CASSTTGYEQYF,TGTGCCAGCAGTACGACAGGGTACGAGCAGTACTTC
TRBV5-6,TRBD1,TRBJ1-1,CASSPGTGVNTEAFF,TGTGCCAGCAGCCCTGGAACAGGGGTAAATACTGAAGCTTTCTTT
TRBV4-3,TRBD1,TRBJ1-6,CASSQDGTGKRPLHF,TGCGCCAGCAGCCAAGATGGGACAGGGAAGAGACCCCTCCACTTT
TRBV7-3,NA,TRBJ2-2,CASSSSSSTREGELFF,TGTGCCAGCAGCTCCTCCTCTTCCACGCGGGAAGGGGAGCTGTTTTTT
TRBV27,TRBD2,TRBJ2-1,CASSLREDEQFF,TGTGCCAGCAGTTTACGGGAGGATGAGCAGTTCTTC
TRBV6-1,TRBD2,TRBJ2-3,CASRGLAGSTDTQYF,TGTGCCAGCAGAGGACTAGCGGGCAGCACAGATACGCAGTATTTT
TRBV2,NA,TRBJ2-1,CASNSGSSSYNEQFF,TGTGCCAGCAATTCCGGGTCCAGCTCCTACAATGAGCAGTTCTTC
TRBV2,NA,TRBJ2-7,CASGVVAYEQYF,TGTGCCAGCGGAGTTGTCGCCTACGAGCAGTACTTC
TRBV7-9,TRBD1,TRBJ2-5,CASSLARNRDRVQETQYF,TGTGCCAGCAGCTTAGCGAGAAACCGGGACAGAGTCCAAGAGACCCAGTACTTC
TRBV4-1,NA,TRBJ2-1,CASSQGRARGRNEQFF,TGCGCCAGCAGCCAAGGTAGGGCCCGTGGGAGGAATGAGCAGTTCTTC
TRBV29-1,TRBD2,TRBJ2-7,CSVDSFTSGSYEQYF,TGCAGCGTTGATAGCTTTACTAGCGGGAGTTACGAGCAGTACTTC
TRBV2,NA,TRBJ1-5,CASSVGLASNQPQHF,TGTGCCAGCAGTGTGGGCCTCGCAAGCAATCAGCCCCAGCATTTT
TRBV15,TRBD1,TRBJ1-5,CATSRDSGTGVAQPQHF,TGTGCCACCAGCAGAGATTCCGGGACAGGGGTAGCTCAGCCCCAGCATTTT
TRBV6-5,NA,TRBJ2-1,CASSYLNEQFF,TGTGCCAGCAGTTACCTGAATGAGCAGTTCTTC
TRBV7-9,TRBD2,TRBJ2-1,CASSRPGTSGGAGEQFF,TGTGCCAGCAGCCGACCAGGGACTAGCGGGGGAGCGGGAGAGCAGTTCTTC
TRBV4-3,NA,TRBJ1-6,CASSQEPAMSSYNSPLHF,TGCGCCAGCAGCCAAGAACCTGCCATGAGCTCCTATAATTCACCCCTCCACTTT
TRBV6-5,NA,TRBJ2-7,CASSYGAGQIVEQYF,TGTGCCAGCAGTTACGGTGCGGGTCAGATCGTGGAGCAGTACTTC
TRBV29-1,TRBD1,TRBJ2-7,CSAQPFGQGASYEQYF,TGCAGCGCCCAACCCTTTGGACAGGGGGCTTCCTACGAGCAGTACTTC
TRBV7-9,TRBD2,TRBJ2-7,CASSTIPGLGNSRVAQYF,TGTGCCAGCAGCACGATACCGGGACTAGGAAACAGCAGGGTGGCGCAGTACTTC
TRBV4-3,NA,TRBJ2-4,CASSQVLERLNIQYF,TGCGCCAGCAGCCAAGTGTTGGAGAGGTTGAACATTCAGTACTTC
TRBV5-4,NA,TRBJ2-6,CASSRVDSGANVLTF,TGTGCCAGCAGCCGCGTCGACTCTGGGGCCAACGTCCTGACTTTC
TRBV5-4,TRBD1,TRBJ1-2,CASSQGQNYGYTF,TGTGCCAGCAGCCAGGGACAGAACTATGGCTACACCTTC
TRBV9,NA,TRBJ2-1,CASTPSGSTYNEQFF,TGTGCCAGCACTCCATCGGGTTCCACCTACAATGAGCAGTTCTTC
TRBV9,NA,TRBJ1-2,CASSPALGRVYGYGYTF,TGTGCCAGCAGCCCCGCTTTGGGCAGGGTATATGGCTATGGTTACACCTTC
TRBV19,NA,TRBJ1-2,CASSISPAVDGYTF,TGTGCCAGTAGTATATCCCCTGCGGTGGATGGCTACACCTTC
TRBV4-3,TRBD2,TRBJ2-3,CASSQDSGGEEGTDTQYF,TGCGCCAGCAGCCAAGACTCGGGAGGGGAGGAAGGCACAGATACGCAGTATTTT
TRBV16,TRBD2,TRBJ2-7,CASSQSRTRVFEQYF,TGTGCCAGCAGCCAATCGAGGACTAGAGTTTTCGAGCAGTACTTC
TRBV27,NA,TRBJ1-5,CASSLAAYQPQHF,TGTGCCAGCAGCTTAGCGGCCTATCAGCCCCAGCATTTT
TRBV11-3,TRBD2,TRBJ2-4,CASSLAGSKNIQYF,TGTGCCAGCAGCCTAGCGGGAAGCAAAAACATTCAGTACTTC
TRBV29-1,TRBD1,TRBJ2-2,CSAKVWTGGDTGELFF,TGCAGCGCTAAAGTTTGGACAGGGGGCGACACCGGGGAGCTGTTTTTT
TRBV5-4,NA,TRBJ2-5,CATAEKRKETQYF,TGTGCCACGGCCGAGAAGCGTAAAGAGACCCAGTACTTC
TRBV10-3,NA,TRBJ1-6,CAISELPSNSPLHF,TGTGCCATCAGTGAACTCCCTTCTAATTCACCCCTCCACTTT
TRBV7-9,TRBD1,TRBJ1-1,CASSPTGGRTEAFF,TGTGCCAGCAGCCCAACAGGGGGTAGAACTGAAGCTTTCTTT
TRBV18,NA,TRBJ1-1,CASSPAGASTEAFF,TGTGCCAGCTCACCAGCAGGGGCAAGTACTGAAGCTTTCTTT
TRBV4-2,TRBD2,TRBJ2-3,CASSHVGAGGSTDTQYF,TGTGCCAGCAGCCACGTGGGCGCGGGAGGCAGCACAGATACGCAGTATTTT
TRBV18,NA,TRBJ1-1,CASYGQKNTEAFF,TGTGCCAGCTACGGACAGAAGAACACTGAAGCTTTCTTT
TRBV6-1,NA,TRBJ1-1,CASTDPPGMDTEAFF,TGTGCCAGCACAGACCCACCAGGGATGGACACTGAAGCTTTCTTT
TRBV5-1,TRBD1,TRBJ1-2,CASSLLGQGTGYTF,TGCGCCAGCAGCTTGTTGGGACAGGGGACTGGCTACACCTTC
TRBV19,TRBD1,TRBJ1-1,CASSMTGGLGSEAFF,TGTGCCAGTAGTATGACAGGGGGCTTGGGCTCTGAAGCTTTCTTT
TRBV13,NA,TRBJ1-5,CASSQRAGFNQPQHF,TGTGCCAGCAGCCAACGGGCAGGGTTCAATCAGCCCCAGCATTTT
TRBV7-9,TRBD1,TRBJ2-1,CASSFGTGVYNEQFF,TGTGCCAGCAGCTTCGGGACAGGGGTTTACAATGAGCAGTTCTTC
TRBV11-2,NA,TRBJ2-7,CASSPRSPLPYEQYF,TGTGCCAGCAGCCCCAGATCCCCTCTGCCCTACGAGCAGTACTTC
TRBV11-2,TRBD2,TRBJ2-7,CASSQTSGSTYEQYF,TGTGCCAGCAGCCAGACTAGCGGTTCGACCTACGAGCAGTACTTC